This TCR beta chain is drawn from a study of blood T cell repertoires in COVID-19. Background on the study: COVID-19 samples collected from the United States, Italy and Spain covered acute and convalescent phases. From T cells, B-cell-depleted T cells, or PBMCs came the material, which was cDNA or gDNA.

Source study methods: Amplification of reference gene primers provided the estimated nucleated cell counts. Assay: immunoSEQ multiplex PCR; the TCRdb copy retains only in-frame clones and omits some. That table gives V, J and clone size, and the DNA gave D and trimming. The sample has around 190,000 clones, about 85% seen once. Patients at the Seattle site were enrolled during active infection and followed longitudinally. Germline-derived CDR1 and CDR2 are SQVTM and ANQGSEA. The CDR3 is 12 amino acids. Trimming took off 6 bases at V and 9 bases at J, with 15 bases between the two ends. This clone was detected once.

The source of this sequence is a woman between 40 and 55 years old with COVID-19, enrolled during active disease. The chain joins TRBV29-1 to TRBJ2-1, with D tentatively TRBD2 (6 bases). The sequencing input was peripheral blood. Written as DNA, the CDR3 is TGCAGCGTAGAACTAGCCTTCACTGAGCAGTTCTTC. Its translation is CSVELAFTEQFF.